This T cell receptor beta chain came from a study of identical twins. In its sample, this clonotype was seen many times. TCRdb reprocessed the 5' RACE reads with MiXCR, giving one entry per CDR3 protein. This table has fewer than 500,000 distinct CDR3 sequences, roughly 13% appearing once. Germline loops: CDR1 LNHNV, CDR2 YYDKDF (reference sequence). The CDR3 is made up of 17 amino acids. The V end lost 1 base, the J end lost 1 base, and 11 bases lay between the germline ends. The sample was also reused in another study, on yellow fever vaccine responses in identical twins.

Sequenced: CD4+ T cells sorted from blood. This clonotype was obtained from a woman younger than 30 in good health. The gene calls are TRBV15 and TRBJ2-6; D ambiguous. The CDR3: CATSRGLPNSGANVLTF. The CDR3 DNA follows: TGTGCCACCAGCAGAGGTTTACCCAATTCTGGGGCCAACGTCCTGACTTTC.